This TCR beta chain was found in a study of control samples from healthy donors and cancer patients. Assay used: immunoSEQ multiplex PCR; TCRdb lists only in-frame clones, some missing. The sample holds about 130,000 clones, 75% to 95% seen once. The CDR3 extends over 15 amino acids. Germline assignment: CDR1 SGDLS and CDR2 YYNGEE. Trimming removed 3 bases at V and 3 bases at J, with 16 bases between. This chain joins TRBV9 and TRBJ2-7, with D possibly called TRBD1 or TRBD2 (6 bases each). The specimen sequenced was blood. The sequence was obtained from a man aged 18 to 29 in good health. CDR3 bases: TGTGCCAGCAGCGAGAGGGGGACTCCACTCTACGAGCAGTACTTC. Translation: CASSERGTPLYEQYF.